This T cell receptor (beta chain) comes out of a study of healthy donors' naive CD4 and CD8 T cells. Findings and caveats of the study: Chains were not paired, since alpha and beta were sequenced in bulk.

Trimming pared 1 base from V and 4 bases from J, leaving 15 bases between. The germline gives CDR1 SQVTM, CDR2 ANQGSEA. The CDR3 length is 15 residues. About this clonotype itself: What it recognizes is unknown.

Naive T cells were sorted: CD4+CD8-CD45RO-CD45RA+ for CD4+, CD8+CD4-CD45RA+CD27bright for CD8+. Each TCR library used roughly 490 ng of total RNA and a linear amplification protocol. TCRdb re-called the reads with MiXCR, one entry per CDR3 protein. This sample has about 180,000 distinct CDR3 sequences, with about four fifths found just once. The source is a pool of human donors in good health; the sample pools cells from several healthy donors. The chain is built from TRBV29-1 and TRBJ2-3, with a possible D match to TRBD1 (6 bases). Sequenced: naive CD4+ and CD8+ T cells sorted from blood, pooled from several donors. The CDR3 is CSVEGRGDRSDTQYF. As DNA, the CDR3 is TGCAGCGTTGAAGGGCGAGGAGACAGGTCAGATACGCAGTATTTT.